This entry describes one T cell receptor beta chain. Its antigen is not identified. This PCR relied on a set of 60 Vbeta primers and 13 Jbeta primers. This table comes from immunoSEQ multiplex PCR, and its TCRdb copy is limited to in-frame clones, with some not included. The sample holds 100,000 to 150,000 clones, around four fifths seen once. The sample is drawn from a study of cytomegalovirus exposure and HLA in healthy donors. Study-wide findings and caveats: As a later analysis showed, several of the most significant clusters appeared to be linked to common viral pathogens. In an earlier analysis, in roughly 580 donors, most V segments appeared productive either ~87% or ~30% of the time. Later analysis revealed greater clonal expansion in HLA-associated TCR beta chains than in equally common others.

Sequenced: PBMCs. The sequence derives from a man aged 25 to 40 in good health and CMV-seropositive.

The CDR3 reads CASSLRVRQPQHF. Here the CDR3 DNA reads TGTGCCAGCAGCTTACGGGTGAGACAGCCCCAGCATTTT. The gene calls are TRBV7-2 and TRBJ1-5; D not certain. This CDR3 spans 13 amino acids. Trimming took 2 bases from V and 7 from J, leaving 9 bases between them. CDR1 and CDR2 from the germline V gene are SGHTA and FQGNSA.